Given below is one T cell receptor (beta chain) in context. Produced via immunoSEQ multiplex PCR; TCRdb's table is partial and in-frame only. Here the sample spans fewer than 120,000 clones, 88% being singletons. This record belongs to a study of control samples from healthy donors and cancer patients. The V end was cut by 0 bases, the J end by 0 bases, with 8 bases between. The CDR3 consists of 16 residues. Germline CDR1 and CDR2: SGHVS and FQNEAQ. The chain employs TRBV7-8 and TRBJ2-2, with TRBD2 as a possible D gene (5 bases). The sample was PBMCs. The source of this sequence is a woman aged 55 to 70 with lung cancer. The CDR3 region has the DNA TGTGCCAGCAGCTTAGCGGAACTAGCGAACACCGGGGAGCTGTTTTTT. Amino acids: CASSLAELANTGELFF. Full variable domain (rest looked up from reference TRBV7-8 and TRBJ2-2): GAGVSQSPRYKVAKRGQDVALRCDPISGHVSLFWYQQALGQGPEFLTYFQNEAQLDKSGLPSDRFFAERPEGSVSTLKIQRTQQEDSAVYLCASSLAELANTGELFFGEGSRLTVL.